The rows below give T cell receptor beta chains drawn from one sample of a study of post-analysis software for immune sequencing data. Via MiXCR, TCRdb re-called the PCR reads, giving one row per CDR3 protein. Of about 810,000 distinct CDR3 sequences in the sample, around 50% were seen once. The sequenced sample was blood. Receptor source: a girl aged 5-17 years with multiple sclerosis. CDR3s leave out the opening cysteine and the closing phenylalanine or tryptophan. Clone size is given for some rows only: seen once, a few or many times, or a class if the clone is expanded.

CDR3aa,abundance,v_gene,j_gene
ASSLGTQVSNQPQH,NA,TRBV5-1,TRBJ1-5
ASSRTREDTQY,few,TRBV5-1,TRBJ2-3
ASSLNGEYYGYT,NA,TRBV7-6,TRBJ1-2
ASSLQGGTDQPQH,NA,TRBV6-6,TRBJ1-5
SAPWASYNEQF,NA,TRBV20-1,TRBJ2-1
SVAPGGGANTEAF,NA,TRBV29-1,TRBJ1-1
ATSRDKVQGKAQPQH,few,TRBV15,TRBJ1-5
ASGISSSYNEQF,NA,TRBV5-1,TRBJ2-1
ASSFGVAKNIQY,few,TRBV12-3/TRBV12-4,TRBJ2-4
ATSRGMVVWDEQY,NA,TRBV15,TRBJ2-7
TSRPALGQGQETQF,NA,TRBV19,TRBJ2-1